This TCR beta chain emerged from a study of early T cells in non-severe SARS-CoV-2 infection. Study details: With bulk RNA from unsorted whole blood as input, sequencing yielded unpaired chains.

TCRdb called the 5' RACE reads again in MiXCR, with one record for every CDR3 protein. The sample holds 53,000 or so distinct CDR3 sequences; 12% are singletons and the top ten take roughly 2.5%. CDR3 length equals 14 residues. From germline, CDR1 is SQVTM and CDR2 ANQGSEA. Trimming removed 3 bases from V and 6 bases from J; junction bases left unmatched: 2. This clonotype was seen at least ten times. The sequence derives from an adult who was a healthcare worker with PCR-confirmed SARS-CoV-2 infection or an uninfected control (not recorded which). The chain recombines TRBV29-1 with TRBJ2-1; 13 bases are shared with TRBD2. The specimen was whole blood, collected at baseline. This CDR3 reads CSVDRTSGGNEQFF. The CDR3 nucleotides read TGCAGCGTTGATCGGACTAGCGGGGGCAATGAGCAGTTCTTC.